The sequence of this T cell receptor beta chain was determined in a study of graft-versus-host responses after intestinal transplantation. This CDR3 has 15 residues. Trimming cost V 3 bases and J 4 bases; bases outside gene matches: 8. The germline V gene encodes CDR1 SGDLS and CDR2 YYNGEE. Concerning this clone itself: Its antigen is still unknown.

TCRdb's copy holds only in-frame clones and misses some; the assay was immunoSEQ multiplex PCR. The sample lists over 100,000 clones, 85% to 95% occurring once. This chain links TRBV9 with TRBJ2-7; 9 nucleotides agree with TRBD2. This TCR derives from a human donor who received an intestinal transplant. The material was unstimulated CD8+ T cells sorted from spleen or lymph node cells, obtained before intestinal transplant. The CDR3 sequence: CASSAGASGMYEQYF. DNA of the CDR3: TGTGCCAGCAGCGCCGGGGCTAGCGGGATGTACGAGCAGTACTTC.